This TCR beta chain emerged from a study of blood T cell repertoires in COVID-19. About the research overall: Samples representing acute and convalescent COVID-19 were sourced from the United States, Italy and Spain. PBMCs, B-cell-depleted T cells, or T cells provided the cDNA or gDNA that made up the material.

Per the study methods: Amplification from reference gene primers served as the basis for estimated nucleated cell counts. The data were produced by immunoSEQ multiplex PCR, yet TCRdb's version contains in-frame clones alone and is incomplete. V and J calls and clone size are given by that table; D and trimming were obtained from the DNA. This sample has 150,000 to 200,000 clones, with more than 85% found just once. This clone is a singleton in its sample. The clonotype was recovered from a woman aged 60-75 years with COVID-19, enrolled during active disease. The sample comprised peripheral blood.

CDR3 residues: CASSRKPSTRGQGTYYGYTF. The CDR3 coding sequence is TGTGCCAGCAGCCGCAAGCCGTCAACTCGGGGACAGGGGACATACTATGGCTACACCTTC. V and J are TRBV14 and TRBJ1-2, with 10 bases that match TRBD1. The J segment lost 3 bases and the V segment lost 4 bases, leaving 20 bases of the junction unmatched. Germline CDR1 reads SGHDN; CDR2 reads FVKESK. The CDR3 has 20 residues.